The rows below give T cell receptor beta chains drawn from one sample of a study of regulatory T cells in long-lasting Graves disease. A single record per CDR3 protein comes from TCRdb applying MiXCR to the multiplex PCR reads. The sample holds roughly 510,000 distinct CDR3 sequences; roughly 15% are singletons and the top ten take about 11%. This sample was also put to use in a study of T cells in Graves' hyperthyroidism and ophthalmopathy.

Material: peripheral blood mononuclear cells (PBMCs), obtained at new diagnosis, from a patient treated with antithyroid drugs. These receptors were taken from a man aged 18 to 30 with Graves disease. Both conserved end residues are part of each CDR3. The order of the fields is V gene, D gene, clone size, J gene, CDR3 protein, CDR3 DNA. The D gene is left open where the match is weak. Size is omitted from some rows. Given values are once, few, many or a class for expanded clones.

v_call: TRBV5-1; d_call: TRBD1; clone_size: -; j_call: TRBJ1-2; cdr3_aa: CASSPQGDGYTF; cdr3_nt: TGCGCCAGCAGCCCACAGGGGGATGGCTACACCTTC
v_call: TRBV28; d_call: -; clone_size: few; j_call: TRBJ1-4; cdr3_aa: CASSPGRTTNEKLFF; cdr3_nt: TGTGCCAGCAGCCCCGGGAGAACAACTAATGAAAAACTGTTTTTT
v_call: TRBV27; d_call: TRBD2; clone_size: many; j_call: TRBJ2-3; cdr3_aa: CASSSPRGADTQYF; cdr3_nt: TGTGCCAGCAGTTCCCCGCGGGGGGCAGATACGCAGTATTTT
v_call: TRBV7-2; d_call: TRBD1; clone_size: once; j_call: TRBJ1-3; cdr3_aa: CASSPWTGRITSGNTIYF; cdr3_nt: TGTGCCAGCAGCCCATGGACAGGGCGAATCACCTCTGGAAACACCATATATTTT
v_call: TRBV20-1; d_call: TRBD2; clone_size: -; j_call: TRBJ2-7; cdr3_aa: CSAIRQRASGIYEQYF; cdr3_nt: TGCAGTGCTATCAGGCAGCGGGCTAGCGGGATCTACGAGCAGTACTTC
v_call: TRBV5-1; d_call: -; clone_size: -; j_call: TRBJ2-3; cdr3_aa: CASSLGQGYPRAGSDTQYF; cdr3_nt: TGCGCCAGCAGCTTGGGACAGGGCTATCCCCGTGCGGGGTCAGATACGCAGTATTTT
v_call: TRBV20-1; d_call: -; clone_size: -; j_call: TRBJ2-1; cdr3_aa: CSASLGTKYNEQFF; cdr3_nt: TGCAGTGCTAGTTTAGGGACAAAATACAATGAGCAGTTCTTC
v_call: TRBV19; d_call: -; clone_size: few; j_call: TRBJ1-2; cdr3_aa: CASHLGQSYGYAF; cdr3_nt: TGTGCCAGCCATCTCGGACAGAGCTATGGCTACGCCTTC
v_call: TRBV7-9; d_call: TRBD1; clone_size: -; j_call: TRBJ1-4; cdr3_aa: CASSFRDRGRMGEKLFF; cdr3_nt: TGTGCCAGCAGCTTCCGGGACAGGGGCCGGATGGGGGAAAAACTGTTTTTT
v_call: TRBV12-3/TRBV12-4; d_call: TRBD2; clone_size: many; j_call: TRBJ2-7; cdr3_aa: CASSWGLAGPKYYYEQYF; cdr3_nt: TGTGCCAGCAGTTGGGGACTAGCGGGGCCTAAATATTATTACGAGCAGTACTTC
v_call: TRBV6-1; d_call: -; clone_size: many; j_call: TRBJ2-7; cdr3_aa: CANSDGTYEQYF; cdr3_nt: TGTGCCAACTCGGACGGAACCTACGAGCAGTACTTC
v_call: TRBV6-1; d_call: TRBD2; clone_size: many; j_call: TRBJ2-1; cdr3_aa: CASRLLLAGGYNEQFF; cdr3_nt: TGTGCCAGCAGACTCTTATTAGCGGGAGGCTACAATGAGCAGTTCTTC
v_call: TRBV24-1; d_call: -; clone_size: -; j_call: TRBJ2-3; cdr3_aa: CATSANGASTDTQYF; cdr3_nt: TGTGCCACCAGTGCGAACGGAGCTAGCACAGATACGCAGTATTTT
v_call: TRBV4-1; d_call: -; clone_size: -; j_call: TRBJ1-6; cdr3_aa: CASSQEPFGRSPLHF; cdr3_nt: TGCGCCAGCAGCCAAGAACCGTTCGGGAGGTCACCCCTCCACTTT
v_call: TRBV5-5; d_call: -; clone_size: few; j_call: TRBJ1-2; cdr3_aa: CASSLVGAYGYTF; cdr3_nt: TGTGCCAGCAGCTTAGTTGGGGCCTATGGCTACACCTTC
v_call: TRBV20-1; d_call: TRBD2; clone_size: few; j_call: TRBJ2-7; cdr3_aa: CSARLSGGSSYEQYF; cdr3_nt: TGCAGTGCTAGACTAAGCGGGGGAAGCTCCTACGAGCAGTACTTC
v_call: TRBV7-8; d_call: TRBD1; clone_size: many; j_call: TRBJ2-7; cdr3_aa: CASSNTLTGDYEQYF; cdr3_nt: TGTGCCAGCAGCAATACTTTGACAGGGGACTACGAGCAGTACTTC
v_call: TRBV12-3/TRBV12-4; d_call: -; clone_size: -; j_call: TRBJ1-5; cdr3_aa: CASSFKGGSNQPQHF; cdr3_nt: TGTGCCAGCAGTTTTAAGGGGGGCAGCAATCAGCCCCAGCATTTT
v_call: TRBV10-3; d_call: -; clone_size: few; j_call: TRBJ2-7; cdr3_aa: CAISDRGGGEQYF; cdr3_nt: TGTGCCATCAGTGACAGGGGGGGAGGCGAGCAGTACTTC
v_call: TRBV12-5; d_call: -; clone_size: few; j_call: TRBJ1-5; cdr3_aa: CASVGASSNQPQHF; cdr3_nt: TGTGCTAGTGTGGGGGCCTCCAGCAATCAGCCCCAGCATTTT
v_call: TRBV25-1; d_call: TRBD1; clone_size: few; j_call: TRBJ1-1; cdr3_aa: CASSEWQGVNTEAFF; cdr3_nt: TGTGCCAGCAGTGAATGGCAGGGGGTGAACACTGAAGCTTTCTTT